This T cell receptor beta chain is drawn from a study of Ad26.COV2.S vaccination and SARS-CoV-2 variants. Study results and limitations: Breadth, reportedly substantial, characterized the spike-specific CD8+ and CD4+ T cell responses after vaccination. Recipients of vaccine and of placebo showed similar breadth of their non-spike TCR repertoires. People given the vaccine had a wider spike-specific TCR breadth than placebo recipients did. TCR breadth and depth analyses may have underestimated total T cell responses.

Method: immunoSEQ multiplex PCR; TCRdb's copy keeps in-frame clones and lacks some. The table lists 180,000 or so clones, around nine tenths of them singletons, with less than 6% in the top ten. Losses at the gene ends were 1 base for V and 6 bases for J; bases not matched to a gene: 5. Germline CDR1 is SEHNR and CDR2 is FQNEAQ (reference sequence). This CDR3 is 14 amino acids long. Notes on this clone: Its antigen is unidentified.

The source is a human donor who had recovered from COVID-19. The sample was peripheral blood, taken after recovery from COVID-19. This rearrangement joins TRBV7-9 to TRBJ1-2; TRBD1 agrees at 7 bases. For the CDR3, the DNA is TGTGCCAGCAGCTTAGGGACAGGTGGGAATGGCTACACCTTC. Encoded protein: CASSLGTGGNGYTF.